These 5 T cell receptor beta chains share one sample of origin, sequenced in a study of T cells in Graves' hyperthyroidism and ophthalmopathy. RNA transcripts yielded amplified TCR beta CDR3 regions. The primer set for the first-round RT-PCR of the TCR CDR3 was HTBI. TCRdb redid the calling of the multiplex PCR reads with MiXCR, one entry per CDR3 protein. The sample shows about 250,000 distinct CDR3 sequences, roughly 22% of them seen only once. The specimen was blood. These TCRs come from a man between 25 and 39 years old with Graves' ophthalmopathy.

This clonotype has a count of ten or more. CDR3 protein: CASSKPGLAAREQFF. DNA of the CDR3: TGTGCCAGCAGTAAACCGGGACTAGCGGCAAGGGAGCAGTTCTTC. The J gene is TRBJ2-1, the V gene TRBV12-3 or TRBV12-4, with TRBD2 matching 11 bases. This CDR3 has 15 amino acids. V lost 5 bases to trimming and J lost 10 bases; unmatched junction nucleotides: 10.

This chain joins TRBV14 and TRBJ1-6; D is perhaps TRBD1 (5 bases). Germline lookup yields CDR1 SGHDN and CDR2 FVKESK. The CDR3 contains 15 residues. V was trimmed by 4 bases and J by 3 bases, leaving 10 bases between them. CDR3 in amino acids: CASSRGQGYNSPLHF. The CDR3 DNA sequence: TGTGCCAGCAGCCGTGGGCAGGGCTATAATTCACCCCTCCACTTT.

The chain employs TRBV11-3 and TRBJ1-4; D not resolved. The V end was cut by 5 bases, the J end by 5 bases, with 18 bases between. The germline gives CDR1 SGHNT, CDR2 YENEEA. The CDR3 length is 16 residues. CDR3 nucleotide sequence: TGTGCCAGCAGCAAATCCGGCCCGGGTCTGAATGAAAAACTGTTTTTT. Its protein product is CASSKSGPGLNEKLFF.

J is TRBJ2-5 and V is TRBV20-1; D call uncertain. The CDR3 contains 12 residues. V lost 3 bases and J 5 bases, leaving 10 bases between the germline ends. Germline-derived CDR1 and CDR2 are DFQATT and SNEGSKA (reference sequence). CDR3 DNA: TGCAGTGCTAGCTGGGGTCTGGAGACCCAGTACTTC. Encoded protein: CSASWGLETQYF.

The chain joins TRBV28 to TRBJ2-1; tentatively, D is TRBD2 (6 bases). From germline, CDR1 is MDHEN and CDR2 SYDVKM. Trimming took off 6 bases at V and 6 bases at J, with 15 bases between the two ends. The CDR3 totals 14 residues. The CDR3 loop reads CASRTLGGINEQFF. CDR3 DNA sequence: TGTGCCAGCAGAACCCTTGGGGGGATCAATGAGCAGTTCTTC. Filled out from reference TRBV28 and TRBJ2-1, the complete variable domain reads DVKVTQSSRYLVKRTGEKVFLECVQDMDHENMFWYRQDPGLGLRLIYFSYDVKMKEKGDIPEGYSVSREKKERFSLILESASTNQTSMYLCASRTLGGINEQFFGPGTRLTVL.